The text below deals with one T cell receptor beta chain. Between the trimmed V and J ends, which lost 6 bases and 0 bases, there was a span of 11 bases. This CDR3 has 15 amino acids. Germline CDR1 MNHNY, CDR2 SVGAGI (reference sequence). This sample stems from a study of cytomegalovirus exposure and HLA in healthy donors. Researchers ran the PCR with 60 Vbeta and 13 Jbeta primers. Here immunoSEQ multiplex PCR was the method, and the copy in TCRdb shows in-frame clones only, minus some. The table shows 150,000 to 200,000 clones, with over 70% occurring only once. This TCR derives from a woman between 25 and 40 years old in good health and CMV-seropositive. This chain connects TRBV6-6 to TRBJ1-4; TRBD1 is a possible D gene (6 bases). Sequencing was performed on PBMCs. The DNA for the CDR3 is TGTGCCAGCAGCGTCACAGGGCCAACTAATGAAAAACTGTTTTTT. This gives the protein CASSVTGPTNEKLFF.